This T cell receptor (beta chain) emerged from a study of blood T cell repertoires in COVID-19. Whole-study context: Samples of COVID-19 (acute and convalescent) were obtained from the United States, Italy and Spain.

Assay: immunoSEQ multiplex PCR; the TCRdb copy retains only in-frame clones and omits some. The table has 300,000 to 400,000 clones, more than 75% seen once; the top ten hold about 3%. CDR3 length equals 17 residues. The V gene's germline CDR1 is SEHNR and CDR2 FQNEAQ (reference sequence). The ends lost 1 base at V and 5 bases at J; junction bases unmatched: 11. The TCR originated in a human donor in a cohort sampled during active COVID-19. The rearrangement uses TRBV7-9 and TRBJ2-1; TRBD2 matches 7 bases. The sequenced material came from peripheral blood. CDR3 amino acids: CASSLESGLVWDNEQFF. DNA for the CDR3: TGTGCCAGCAGCTTAGAATCAGGACTAGTTTGGGACAATGAGCAGTTCTTC.